This record looks at one T cell receptor (beta chain) sequence and its context. Its matching antigen is unknown. This sample was included in a study of T cell clonotyping in hematopoietic cell transplantation. Study summary: Pretransplant recipient samples were taken after cytoreduction.

Overall study results and limits: Broader posttransplant TCR repertoire diversity was predicted by graft donor and pretransplant recipient Inverse Simpson Index values.

Profiled with immunoSEQ multiplex PCR; TCRdb holds only in-frame clones, not every one. Of 65,000 to 80,000 clones listed, about 96% are singletons. Time point denoted: recipient sample about 28 days before transplant, after cytoreduction. Germline CDR1 and CDR2: GTSNPN and SVGIG (reference sequence). This CDR3 has 13 amino acids. V was cut by 5 bases and J by 9 bases, with 14 bases left in between. The gene calls are TRBV30 and TRBJ1-6; a weak D match, TRBD1 (5 bases). The sample was peripheral blood mononuclear cells, taken before stem cell transplant. The sequence derives from a woman in her forties or fifties with acute myeloid leukemia. Some clones in this sample may be carry-over from other donors' samples. The chain's CDR3 is CAWAGTVGSPLHF. The CDR3 coding sequence is TGTGCCTGGGCCGGGACTGTGGGTTCACCCCTCCACTTT. Full variable domain (rest looked up from reference TRBV30 and TRBJ1-6): SQTIHQWPATLVQPVGSPLSLECTVEGTSNPNLYWYRQAAGRGLQLLFYSVGIGQISSEVPQNLSASRPQDRQFILSSKKLLLSDSGFYLCAWAGTVGSPLHFGNGTRLTVT.